A selection of T cell receptor beta chains follows, all from one sample in a study of T cells in localized non-small cell lung cancer. The repertoire was sequenced with immunoSEQ multiplex PCR; TCRdb's copy has only in-frame clones and lacks some. The table has around 34,000 clones, roughly 93% seen once. Specimen: peripheral blood, collected before any cancer treatment. These receptors originate from a female donor of 60 years or more with stage I lung adenocarcinoma. CDR3s include the opening cysteine and the closing phenylalanine or tryptophan. The D gene is left open where the match is weak.

v_call	d_call	cdr3_length	j_call	cdr3_nt	cdr3_aa
TRBV28	.	14	TRBJ1-5	TGTGCCAGCAGTTTACCCAGCTACAATCAGCCCCAGCATTTT	CASSLPSYNQPQHF
TRBV6-1	TRBD1	15	TRBJ1-2	TGTGCCAGCAGTTGGGGGGACAGGGGAGGCTATGGCTACACCTTC	CASSWGDRGGYGYTF
TRBV20-1	.	11	TRBJ1-1	TGCAGTGCTCCTCAGGGCACTGAAGCTTTCTTT	CSAPQGTEAFF
TRBV19	.	11	TRBJ1-5	TGTGCCAGTAGTATCGGGGGGCCCCAGCATTTT	CASSIGGPQHF
TRBV11-3	.	14	TRBJ1-2	TGTGCCAGCAGCTTCGCATCCGGGAAGGGTGGCTACACCTTC	CASSFASGKGGYTF
TRBV19	TRBD1	12	TRBJ2-2	TGTGCCAGTAGTATGGGACAGGGGCAACTGTTTTTT	CASSMGQGQLFF
TRBV29-1	TRBD1	13	TRBJ1-1	TGCAGCGGCCTGGGACAGGGATGGACTGAAGCTTTCTTT	CSGLGQGWTEAFF
TRBV7-2	TRBD1	14	TRBJ1-5	TGTGCCAGCAGCTTAGGGGGACAGGATCAGCCCCAGCATTTT	CASSLGGQDQPQHF
TRBV14	TRBD1	14	TRBJ1-5	TGTGCCAGCAGCCAAGGGGACAGGGGACAGCCCCAGCATTTT	CASSQGDRGQPQHF
TRBV19	.	14	TRBJ2-5	TGTGCCAGTACCCATTCTGACAGACGCGAGACCCAGTACTTC	CASTHSDRRETQYF
TRBV2	.	11	TRBJ2-4	TGTGCCAGCCTTACAGTGAACATTCAGTACTTC	CASLTVNIQYF
TRBV5-4	.	12	TRBJ1-1	TGTGCCAGCAGCTTGGCGAACACTGAAGCTTTCTTT	CASSLANTEAFF
TRBV27	.	13	TRBJ1-2	TGTGCCAGCAGTCCGGGTGGGACCTATGGCTACACCTTC	CASSPGGTYGYTF